Listed here are 20 T cell receptor beta chains from one sample, sequenced in a study of T cells in Graves' hyperthyroidism and ophthalmopathy. There were TCR beta CDR3 regions amplified from RNA transcripts. First-round RT-PCR of the TCR CDR3 relied on the HTBI primer set. TCRdb recomputed calls from the multiplex PCR reads with MiXCR, one row per CDR3 protein. The data hold roughly 420,000 distinct CDR3 sequences, with roughly 14% observed a single time. What was sequenced was blood. Every receptor here comes from a woman between 18 and 30 years old with Graves' hyperthyroidism.

This chain connects TRBV7-6 to TRBJ2-5; D not resolved. The CDR3 has 14 residues. V dropped 0 bases and J dropped 4 bases, with 9 bases sitting between them. Germline assignment: CDR1 SGHVS and CDR2 FNYEAQ. The CDR3 region has the DNA TGTGCCAGCAGCTTAGCCCGCCTTGGAGAGACCCAGTACTTC. It codes for CASSLARLGETQYF.

The V and J genes are TRBV6-4 and TRBJ2-2; D is possibly TRBD2 (6 bases). This CDR3 is 15 amino acids long. CDR1 and CDR2 from the germline V gene are MRHNA and SNTAGT. Trimming left V 4 bases short and J 3 bases short, with 12 bases between. DNA for the CDR3: TGTGCCAGCAGTGTACGGGGGTCGGACACCGGGGAGCTGTTTTTT. It yields the protein CASSVRGSDTGELFF.

This clonotype has a handful of counts. The chain links TRBV10-3 to TRBJ2-1, with unresolved D. With 0 bases removed from V and 6 bases from J, the gap between germline ends came to 12 bases. Germline V CDR1 and CDR2: ENHRY, SYGVKD. The CDR3 totals 15 residues. In DNA form, the CDR3 reads TGTGCCATCAGTGAGTCGATGCACAGTTCCAATGAGCAGTTCTTC. Protein product: CAISESMHSSNEQFF.

The sample holds many counts of this clonotype. CDR3: CASSLYGSTEAFF. CDR3 DNA sequence: TGTGCCAGCAGCTTATATGGGAGCACTGAAGCTTTCTTT. This chain uses TRBV11-1 with TRBJ1-1; D not resolved. The CDR3 has 13 amino acids. V shed 2 bases and J shed 4 bases, with 8 bases lying between them. Germline CDR1 reads SGHAT; CDR2 reads FQDESV (reference sequence). Drawing the rest from reference TRBV11-1 and TRBJ1-1, the complete variable domain is EAEVAQSPRYKITEKSQAVAFWCDPISGHATLYWYRQILGQGPELLVQFQDESVVDDSQLPKDRFSAERLKGVDSTLKIQPAELGDSAMYLCASSLYGSTEAFFGQGTRLTVV.

This clonotype was picked up many times. This chain uses TRBV12-3 or TRBV12-4 with TRBJ2-1; either TRBD1 or TRBD2 may fit D (5 bases each). The V end was cut by 5 bases, the J end by 12 bases, with 11 bases between. The CDR3 length is 11 residues. CDR3 loop: CASSRGGGQFF. CDR3 DNA sequence: TGTGCCAGCAGTCGGGGCGGAGGGCAGTTCTTC.

This clonotype appeared many times. V usage is TRBV3-1 and J usage is TRBJ1-5; 7 bases match TRBD1. Germline CDR1 is LGHDT and CDR2 is YNNKEL (reference sequence). The CDR3 is 14 residues long. Trimming at V came to 5 bases and at J to 2 bases, leaving 3 bases not matched to a gene. CDR3 sequence reads: CASSWGTGNQPQHF. DNA for the CDR3: TGTGCCAGCAGCTGGGGGACAGGCAATCAGCCCCAGCATTTT.

This clonotype appeared many times. V usage is TRBV11-2 and J usage is TRBJ2-3, with D maybe TRBD2 (6 bases). Trimming removed 4 bases from V and 0 bases from J, with 11 bases in between. Looked up from germline, CDR1 is SGHAT and CDR2 is FQNNGV. The CDR3 is 15 residues long. The CDR3 is CASSSQRVSTDTQYF. CDR3 coding DNA: TGTGCCAGCAGCTCCCAGCGGGTCAGCACAGATACGCAGTATTTT.

This clonotype came up a few times. The chain employs TRBV20-1 and TRBJ2-7; 12 bases match TRBD2. There are 14 residues in the CDR3. Trimming removed 6 bases from V and 3 bases from J; junction bases left unmatched: 6. From germline, CDR1 is DFQATT and CDR2 SNEGSKA (reference sequence). The CDR3 here is CSAIPGLAGYEQYF. The DNA of the CDR3 is TGCAGTGCCATTCCGGGACTAGCGGGCTACGAGCAGTACTTC.

This clonotype was observed many times. J is TRBJ1-5 and V is TRBV11-1, with TRBD1 identical over 8 bases. CDR3 length equals 13 residues. J gave up 7 bases and V 4 bases, and 3 bases lay outside the gene matches. From germline, CDR1 is SGHAT and CDR2 FQDESV (reference sequence). The CDR3: CASSSSGGQPQHF. The DNA for the CDR3 is TGTGCCAGCAGCTCCTCAGGGGGCCAGCCCCAGCATTTT.

This clonotype has at least ten counts. This sequence joins TRBV2 and TRBJ2-1; D not certain. V was shortened by 3 bases and J by 1 base, with 10 bases between the two germline ends. This CDR3 has 15 residues. Looked up from germline, CDR1 is SNHLY and CDR2 is FYNNEI. CDR3 sequence reads: CASSDGIQSYNEQFF. CDR3 nucleotides: TGTGCCAGCAGTGATGGTATCCAGTCCTACAATGAGCAGTTCTTC. Combining the CDR3 with reference TRBV2 and TRBJ2-1 gives the whole variable domain EPEVTQTPSHQVTQMGQEVILRCVPISNHLYFYWYRQILGQKVEFLVSFYNNEISEKSEIFDDQFSVERPDGSNFTLKIRSTKLEDSAMYFCASSDGIQSYNEQFFGPGTRLTVL.

The gene calls are TRBV20-1 and TRBJ1-2; 7 bases agree with TRBD1. Losses at the gene ends were 1 base for V and 3 bases for J; bases not matched to a gene: 2. The germline V gene encodes CDR1 DFQATT and CDR2 SNEGSKA (reference sequence). CDR3 size: 13 residues. CDR3 nucleotide sequence: TGCAGTGCTAGAGCCGGGACAGACTATGGCTACACCTTC. This codes for CSARAGTDYGYTF.

This clonotype appeared many times. This chain connects TRBV2 to TRBJ1-2; no clear D gene. Per germline, CDR1 SNHLY and CDR2 FYNNEI. The ends were cut back, 6 bases at V and 6 bases at J, with 20 bases in the middle. The CDR3 consists of 15 residues. In DNA, the CDR3 is TGTGCCAGCAGGCCCGACGGTGCACAATCCCATGGCTACACCTTC. This sequence encodes CASRPDGAQSHGYTF.

The chain employs TRBV4-1 and TRBJ2-1; no clear D. The CDR3 extends over 14 amino acids. V gave up 1 base and J gave up 2 bases, with 6 bases separating them. Germline V gene data show CDR1 as MGHRA and CDR2 as YSYEKL. This chain's CDR3 is CASSQGSAYNEQFF. CDR3 bases: TGCGCCAGCAGCCAAGGGTCGGCCTACAATGAGCAGTTCTTC.

This chain joins TRBV10-3 and TRBJ2-2; TRBD2 matches at 14 bases. The germline gives CDR1 ENHRY, CDR2 SYGVKD. This CDR3 is 17 amino acids long. V was clipped by 3 bases and J by 8 bases; unmatched bases: 8. CDR3 sequence: CAISDSGLAGAIGELFF. DNA of the CDR3: TGTGCCATCAGTGACTCGGGACTAGCGGGAGCAATAGGGGAGCTGTTTTTT.

There are many counts of this clonotype. J is TRBJ1-3 and V is TRBV12-3 or TRBV12-4; unclear D gene. V was clipped by 6 bases and J by 0 bases, with 12 bases between them. CDR3 length: 15 amino acids. CDR3 amino acids: CASRVQWYSGNTIYF. The CDR3, as DNA: TGTGCCAGCAGAGTACAGTGGTACTCTGGAAACACCATATATTTT.

This clonotype was observed many times. CDR3 coding DNA: TGTGCCAGCAGCTTAGATGGGGCTTCAGAAGATACGCAGTATTTT. The encoded protein is CASSLDGASEDTQYF. The rearrangement uses TRBV7-9 and TRBJ2-3; D possibly corresponds to TRBD1 (5 bases). Germline V gene lookup returns CDR1 SEHNR and CDR2 FQNEAQ (reference sequence). With 1 base removed from V and 5 bases from J, the gap between germline ends came to 13 bases. CDR3 length: 15 residues.

The table lists this clonotype with a few counts. For the CDR3, the DNA is TGTGCCAGCAGTTTAGCATTGTCGGGGGGTGCGTCCAATCAGCCCCAGCATTTT. Translation: CASSLALSGGASNQPQHF. The chain is built from TRBV12-3 or TRBV12-4 and TRBJ1-5; D perhaps matches TRBD1 (5 bases). The CDR3 length is 18 residues. Trimming removed 0 bases at V and 3 bases at J, with 18 bases between.

The sample holds many counts of this clonotype. This chain's CDR3 is CASSYPAGGSYNEQFF. The CDR3, as DNA: TGTGCCAGCAGTTACCCCGCGGGGGGGAGCTACAATGAGCAGTTCTTC. This chain uses TRBV6-1 with TRBJ2-1, with 9 bases identical to TRBD2. The CDR3 runs 16 residues. Trimming removed 5 bases from V and 3 bases from J; junction bases left unmatched: 8. CDR1 is MNHNS, CDR2 SASEGT, per germline.

This clonotype has ten or more counts. The chain combines TRBV5-8 with TRBJ1-1; 9 nucleotides match TRBD1. The germline V gene encodes CDR1 SGHTS and CDR2 YDEGEE. This CDR3 has 15 residues. V lost 5 bases and J lost 4; bases outside the gene matches: 9. CDR3 bases: TGTGCCAGCAGATCCGGGACAGGGAGTCCCACTGAAGCTTTCTTT. It codes for CASRSGTGSPTEAFF.

The chain joins TRBV12-5 to TRBJ1-2, with D perhaps TRBD1 (5 bases). Germline-derived CDR1 and CDR2 are LGHNT and FRNRAP. The CDR3 loop spans 15 amino acids. The V gene lost 7 bases and the J gene lost 4 bases, with 19 bases spanning the gap. Here the CDR3 reads CASVSAGPRGYGYTF. As DNA, the CDR3 is TGTGCTAGTGTTTCCGCAGGGCCGCGGGGCTATGGCTACACCTTC.